These 5 T cell receptor beta chains were all obtained from the same sample, sequenced in a study of preoperative IRX-2 immunotherapy in early breast cancer. Sequenced by immunoSEQ multiplex PCR; TCRdb stores in-frame clones only, minus some. The table has 95,000 to 100,000 clones, 75% to 90% seen once. Treatment here: preoperative locoregional IRX-2 cytokine immunotherapy. Sequences were derived from tumor tissue, sampled after IRX-2 immunotherapy. The receptors come from a human donor with breast cancer.

The V gene is TRBV6-8, the J gene TRBJ1-1; D may be TRBD1 (6 bases). The CDR3 has 15 amino acids. Germline V gene sequence: CDR1 MNHGY, CDR2 SAAAGT. With 2 bases removed from V and 3 bases from J, the gap between germline ends came to 13 bases. CDR3 protein: CASSYEGVSDTEAFF. The CDR3 nucleotides read TGTGCCAGCAGTTACGAGGGGGTGAGTGACACTGAAGCTTTCTTT.

This clone came up once. This chain's CDR3 is CASSMVGLQKLFF. In nucleotides, the CDR3 is TGTGCCAGTAGTATGGTCGGGCTTCAAAAACTGTTTTTT. This chain connects TRBV19 to TRBJ1-4; D call uncertain. The germline gives CDR1 LNHDA, CDR2 SQIVND (reference sequence). Trimming shortened V by 3 bases and J by 9 bases, and 11 bases separated the two germline ends. This CDR3 has 13 amino acids. The full variable domain, rest sourced from reference TRBV19 and TRBJ1-4, is DGGITQSPKYLFRKEGQNVTLSCEQNLNHDAMYWYRQDPGQGLRLIYYSQIVNDFQKGDIAEGYSVSREKKESFPLTVTSAQKNPTAFYLCASSMVGLQKLFFGSGTQLSVL.

The chain uses TRBV28 and TRBJ1-3, with D tentatively TRBD1 (6 bases). Trimming removed 7 bases from V and 4 bases from J, with 11 bases in between. Germline V lookup: CDR1 MDHEN, CDR2 SYDVKM. The CDR3 runs to 13 residues. CDR3 amino acids: CASTPGAGNTIYF. The CDR3 DNA follows: TGTGCCAGCACCCCAGGGGCGGGAAACACCATATATTTT.

The gene calls are TRBV5-1 and TRBJ2-5; 8 nucleotides agree with TRBD1. Trimming at V came to 4 bases and at J to 5 bases, leaving 7 bases not matched to a gene. The CDR3 extends over 14 amino acids. The germline V gene has CDR1 SGHRS and CDR2 YFSETQ. The CDR3 sequence is CASSLSGGRETQYF. CDR3 coding DNA: TGCGCCAGCAGCCTGTCAGGGGGCCGGGAGACCCAGTACTTC.

The chain joins TRBV19 to TRBJ2-1, with 12 positions matching TRBD2. This CDR3 spans 14 amino acids. Germline CDR1 reads LNHDA; CDR2 reads SQIVND (reference sequence). V gave up 4 bases and J gave up 7 bases; unmatched junction bases: 2. This CDR3 is CASSRTSGVNEQFF. Here the CDR3 DNA reads TGTGCCAGTAGTAGGACTAGCGGGGTTAATGAGCAGTTCTTC.